The clone carrying this T cell receptor beta chain was recorded once. Authors' analysis steps: By means of reference gene primer amplification, nucleated cell counts were estimated. Some clones are missing from TCRdb's copy, which holds only in-frame ones; the method was immunoSEQ multiplex PCR. Clone size and the V and J calls come from that table; the DNA yielded D and trimming. The sample has 150,000 to 200,000 clones; about 87% are singletons. The germline CDR1 and CDR2 sequences are LGHNT and FRNRAP. The CDR3 totals 15 residues. The V and J ends lost 5 bases and 5 bases, in that order; junction bases with no gene match: 10. This sample was included in a study of blood T cell repertoires in COVID-19. Looking at the study overall: Sites in the United States, Italy and Spain provided acute and convalescent COVID-19 samples. Sources were T cells, B-cell-depleted T cells, or PBMCs; the material itself was cDNA or gDNA.

The origin of this receptor is a man aged 55 to 70 with acute or convalescent COVID-19. Sequenced: peripheral blood. The J gene is TRBJ2-5, the V gene TRBV12-5, with TRBD1 identical over 8 bases. In DNA, the CDR3 is TGTGCTAGTGGTCCCGACAGGGGAGCGTATGAGACCCAGTACTTC. Its translation: CASGPDRGAYETQYF.